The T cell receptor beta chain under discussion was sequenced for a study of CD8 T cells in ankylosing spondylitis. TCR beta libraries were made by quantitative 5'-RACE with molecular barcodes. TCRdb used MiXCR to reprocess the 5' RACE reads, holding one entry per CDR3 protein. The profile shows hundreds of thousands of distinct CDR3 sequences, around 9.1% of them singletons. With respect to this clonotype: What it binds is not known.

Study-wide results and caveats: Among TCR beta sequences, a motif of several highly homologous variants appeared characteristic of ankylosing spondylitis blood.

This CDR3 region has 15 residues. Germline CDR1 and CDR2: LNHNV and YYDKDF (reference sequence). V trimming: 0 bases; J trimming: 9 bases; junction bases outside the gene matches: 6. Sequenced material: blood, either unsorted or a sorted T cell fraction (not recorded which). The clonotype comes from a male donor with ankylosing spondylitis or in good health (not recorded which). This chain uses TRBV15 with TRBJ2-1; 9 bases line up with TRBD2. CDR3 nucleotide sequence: TGTGCCACCAGCAGAGAAGGGCTAGCGGGACCTGAGCAGTTCTTC. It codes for CATSREGLAGPEQFF.